One and the same sample provided the 21 T cell receptor beta chains below, sequenced in a study of T cell responses to AZD1222 COVID-19 vaccine. Repertoires were generated with immunoSEQ multiplex PCR, while TCRdb's copy carries only in-frame clones and drops some. The sample contains roughly 120,000 clones, 88% of which appear only once. This material consisted of peripheral blood, taken 28 days after the second AZD1222 dose. The receptor source for this set is an adult who received the AZD1222 COVID-19 vaccine.

This rearrangement joins TRBV6-1 to TRBJ1-5, with a tentative D call TRBD1 (5 bases). The CDR3 is 13 residues long. The ends were cut back, 8 bases at V and 9 bases at J, with 17 bases in the middle. Germline V lookup: CDR1 MNHNS, CDR2 SASEGT. CDR3 amino acids: CASWVREEAPQHF. Here the CDR3 DNA reads TGTGCCAGCTGGGTCAGGGAAGAGGCGCCCCAGCATTTT.

This clone was observed once. The rearrangement uses TRBV7-2 and TRBJ1-2, with D possibly TRBD1 on 6 matching bases. V was shortened by 5 bases and J by 11 bases, with 24 bases between the two germline ends. In germline, CDR1 is SGHTA, CDR2 FQGNSA. CDR3 size: 15 residues. Here the CDR3 reads CASSDRRRGPSGYTF. The CDR3 DNA is TGTGCCAGCAGCGACCGGCGACGGGGGCCCTCAGGTTACACCTTC.

This clone was seen a handful of times. The rearrangement joins TRBV19 to TRBJ1-3, with D possibly matching TRBD1 (5 bases). Trimming stripped 4 bases from V and 1 base from J, with 14 bases between. This CDR3 is built from 16 residues. Germline lookup yields CDR1 LNHDA and CDR2 SQIVND (reference sequence). The CDR3 sequence is CASSRGRQSSGNTIYF. CDR3 DNA: TGTGCCAGTAGTAGGGGACGGCAGTCGTCTGGAAACACCATATATTTT.

This clone was picked up a small number of times. This sequence joins TRBV19 and TRBJ1-5; D is perhaps TRBD1 (5 bases). The CDR3 covers 16 residues. Germline CDR1 and CDR2: LNHDA and SQIVND (reference sequence). Trimming pared 5 bases from V and 0 bases from J, leaving 14 bases between. Written as DNA, the CDR3 is TGTGCCAGTAGTCCCGCGGGACGAAATAGCAATCAGCCCCAGCATTTT. Residues: CASSPAGRNSNQPQHF.

This clone was recorded once. The V call is TRBV9, the J call TRBJ1-1; 8 bases map to TRBD1. The germline CDR1 and CDR2 sequences are SGDLS and YYNGEE. J lost 6 bases, V lost 3 bases, and 4 bases had no gene match. This CDR3 has 13 amino acids. CDR3 residues: CASSAQTGAEAFF. CDR3 in DNA: TGTGCCAGCAGCGCCCAGACAGGGGCTGAAGCTTTCTTT.

V gene TRBV5-1 combines with J gene TRBJ2-3, with 7 bases matching TRBD2. Unmatched junction bases numbered 0, after V lost 6 bases and J lost 5 bases. This CDR3 is 11 amino acids long. Germline-derived CDR1 and CDR2 are SGHRS and YFSETQ. The DNA of the CDR3 is TGCGCCAGCACGGGGGGAGATACGCAGTATTTT. It codes for CASTGGDTQYF.

The rearrangement uses TRBV7-9 and TRBJ1-1; 9 bases are shared with TRBD1. Germline CDR1 SEHNR, CDR2 FQNEAQ (reference sequence). V lost 4 bases, J lost 9 bases, and 3 bases stayed unmatched. The CDR3 extends over 12 amino acids. The CDR3 coding sequence is TGTGCCAGCAGCTCGGACAGGGGCAAAGCTTTCTTT. The encoded protein is CASSSDRGKAFF.

The V gene is TRBV28, the J gene TRBJ1-2; tentative D call: TRBD1 (6 bases). Trimming shortened V by 6 bases and J by 8 bases, and 16 bases separated the two germline ends. This CDR3 spans 13 amino acids. The V gene's germline CDR1 is MDHEN and CDR2 SYDVKM. The CDR3 bases are TGTGCCAGCAGGAAACAGGGTATTGACGGCTACACCTTC. Translating gives CASRKQGIDGYTF.

This clone has a single count. The chain recombines TRBV7-2 with TRBJ1-6; possibly TRBD1 for D (5 bases). Germline CDR1 and CDR2: SGHTA and FQGNSA. This CDR3 spans 15 amino acids. Trimming took 7 bases from V and 7 from J, leaving 17 bases between them. The CDR3 coding sequence is TGTGCCAGCAAAGTAGGGCAGCAGGGCAATTCACCCCTCCACTTT. Translating gives CASKVGQQGNSPLHF.

The chain is built from TRBV5-1 and TRBJ2-2, with a weak D call TRBD2 (5 bases). The V end was cut by 0 bases, the J end by 0 bases, with 12 bases between. The germline V gene encodes CDR1 SGHRS and CDR2 YFSETQ. CDR3 size: 17 residues. DNA of the CDR3: TGCGCCAGCAGCTTGGGTGGCGGACTCGCGAACACCGGGGAGCTGTTTTTT. Protein sequence: CASSLGGGLANTGELFF.

The chain joins TRBV6-2 or TRBV6-3 to TRBJ2-7, with a tentative D call TRBD1 (5 bases). Trimming removed 0 bases from V and 9 bases from J, with 12 bases in between. CDR1 is MNHEY and CDR2 is SVGEGT in the germline V gene. The CDR3 length is 13 residues. CDR3 in DNA: TGTGCCAGCAGTTACTCGGGGATTGACAGGCAGTACTTC. This encodes CASSYSGIDRQYF.

This clone was seen just once. The gene calls are TRBV4-2 and TRBJ2-2; D remains unclear. Germline V gives CDR1 LGHNA, CDR2 YNFKEQ. This CDR3 is built from 17 residues. V was cut by 1 base and J by 0 bases, with 12 bases left in between. In DNA, the CDR3 is TGTGCCAGCAGCCAAGGAAGCTGGGATTCGAACACCGGGGAGCTGTTTTTT. This gives the protein CASSQGSWDSNTGELFF.

This chain connects TRBV9 to TRBJ1-3, with D unclear. CDR1 is SGDLS and CDR2 is YYNGEE in the germline V gene. This CDR3 comprises 14 residues. V lost 1 base, J lost 4 bases, and 9 bases lay in between. This CDR3 reads CASSVSGIGNTIYF. CDR3 in DNA: TGTGCCAGCAGCGTAAGTGGGATCGGAAACACCATATATTTT.

V usage is TRBV4-3 and J usage is TRBJ2-3; no definite D call. V shed 0 bases and J shed 0 bases, with 7 bases lying between them. In germline, CDR1 is LGHNA, CDR2 YSLEER. CDR3 length equals 15 residues. The CDR3 nucleotides are TGCGCCAGCAGCCAAGACTGGCCTAGCACAGATACGCAGTATTTT. Its translation: CASSQDWPSTDTQYF.

The rearrangement joins TRBV19 to TRBJ1-2; 12 positions match TRBD1. The V segment lost 5 bases and the J segment 3 bases; nucleotides outside the gene matches: 4. CDR1 is LNHDA and CDR2 is SQIVND in the germline V gene (reference sequence). The CDR3 contains 15 residues. The CDR3 spells CASSPGTGGYYGYTF. CDR3 in DNA: TGTGCCAGTAGTCCCGGGACAGGGGGCTACTATGGCTACACCTTC.

V gene TRBV18 combines with J gene TRBJ1-1, with a weak D call TRBD1 (6 bases). Trimming removed 3 bases from V and 0 bases from J, with 11 bases in between. The CDR3 runs to 15 residues. Germline CDR1 and CDR2: KGHSH and LQKENI. The CDR3 DNA sequence: TGTGCCAGCTCACCCCTGGGGGGCCTGAACACTGAAGCTTTCTTT. It specifies CASSPLGGLNTEAFF.

This chain connects TRBV7-9 to TRBJ2-6; D not resolved. The CDR3 has 18 residues. The germline V gene has CDR1 SEHNR and CDR2 FQNEAQ (reference sequence). V dropped 2 bases and J dropped 0 bases, with 14 bases sitting between them. The CDR3 DNA follows: TGTGCCAGCAGCTTAAACCGTCGGACGCCCTCTGGGGCCAACGTCCTGACTTTC. Translated, it gives CASSLNRRTPSGANVLTF.

The chain uses TRBV19 and TRBJ1-6; tentatively, D is TRBD1 (5 bases). The CDR3 contains 18 residues. The germline V gene encodes CDR1 LNHDA and CDR2 SQIVND (reference sequence). The V gene lost 5 bases and the J gene lost 3 bases, with 20 bases spanning the gap. CDR3 sequence: CASSPYGVRGDYNSPLHF. In DNA, the CDR3 is TGTGCCAGTAGTCCCTATGGTGTAAGGGGAGACTATAATTCACCCCTCCACTTT.

This chain uses TRBV2 with TRBJ2-1, with D tentatively TRBD2 (5 bases). Trimming cost V 8 bases and J 6 bases, with 11 bases left between them. This CDR3 has 12 amino acids. CDR1 and CDR2 from the germline V gene are SNHLY and FYNNEI. The CDR3 region is CASGGEFNEQFF. CDR3 in DNA: TGTGCCAGCGGTGGGGAGTTCAATGAGCAGTTCTTC.

The chain recombines TRBV19 with TRBJ1-6, with no clear D. Trimming took off 3 bases at V and 7 bases at J, with 7 bases between the two ends. This CDR3 contains 13 residues. Germline-derived CDR1 and CDR2 are LNHDA and SQIVND (reference sequence). The CDR3 nucleotides are TGTGCCAGTAGTATTCTCCGGAATTCACCCCTCCACTTT. It codes for CASSILRNSPLHF.

The chain's CDR3 is CASSQNTESGGGDTEAFF. In DNA form, the CDR3 reads TGTGCCAGCAGCCAGAACACCGAGTCAGGAGGGGGGGACACTGAAGCTTTCTTT. This sequence joins TRBV4-2 and TRBJ1-1; a possible D gene is TRBD1 (6 bases). Germline CDR1 LGHNA, CDR2 YNFKEQ. V lost 3 bases, J lost 3 bases, and 23 bases lay in between. The CDR3 spans 18 residues.